This T cell receptor (beta chain) was obtained from a study of Tregs in tolerant kidney transplant recipients. Overall study results and limits: Expanding Tregs on activated donor B cells appeared to best identify donor-specific TCRbeta clones.

Remarks on this clone: Its target is unknown.

Clones were read by immunoSEQ multiplex PCR, and TCRdb kept only the in-frame ones, dropping some. The sample yields roughly 80,000 clones, roughly 98% seen once. Per the germline V gene, CDR1 is LGHNA and CDR2 is YNFKEQ. With 3 bases removed from V and 7 bases from J, the gap between germline ends came to 25 bases. The CDR3 runs 17 residues. The V gene is TRBV4-2, the J gene TRBJ2-7, with D possibly being TRBD2 (7 bases). This sequence was found in a human donor who received a combined kidney and bone marrow transplant. The sample was CD4+ T cells from blood, taken before the transplant. CDR3 bases: TGTGCCAGCAGCCATACGGGGGCGGGAGTGCCCCGGGAGGAGCAGTACTTC. It encodes CASSHTGAGVPREEQYF.